This entry is about one TCR beta chain. Its antigen is unidentified. The sample comes from a study of siplizumab effects on memory and regulatory T cells. Between the trimmed V and J ends, which lost 0 bases and 7 bases, there was a span of 10 bases. The CDR3 sequence is 13 residues long. The V gene's germline CDR1 is SGHRS and CDR2 YFSETQ. General study results and limits: Among alloreactive clones, only a minor fraction mapped to unstimulated subsets. A major contribution to the alloresponse seemed to be made by naive T cells, which seemed more diverse than memory cells. Siplizumab significantly decreased alloreactive sequences from unstimulated CD4+ memory cells.

The protocol was immunoSEQ multiplex PCR, while the TCRdb copy is restricted to in-frame clones and leaves out a portion. The sample has about 94,000 clones, 90% to 95% seen once. The source is a human donor in good health. Sequencing input: non-Treg CD4+ T cells sorted from blood. This sequence joins TRBV5-1 and TRBJ1-2, with unresolved D. DNA of the CDR3: TGCGCCAGCAGCTTGGGGCGGTCAGGTGGCTACACCTTC. It encodes CASSLGRSGGYTF.